The 21 T cell receptor beta chains reported below all come from one sample, sequenced in a study of regulatory T cells in long-lasting Graves disease. Combining iRepertoire HTBI primers with Arm-PCR of CDR3 regions, the authors built TCR beta libraries. Via MiXCR, TCRdb re-called the multiplex PCR reads, giving one row per CDR3 protein. The repertoire holds 540,000 or so distinct CDR3 sequences, with 13% as singletons. The time point here: newly diagnosed GD, antithyroid drugs for less than 3 months. PBMC RNA served as the TCR library source. The same data also contributed to another study, on T cells in Graves' hyperthyroidism and ophthalmopathy.

The sequences come from peripheral blood mononuclear cells (PBMCs), collected at new diagnosis, from a patient treated with antithyroid drugs. These TCRs come from a man aged 25 to 45 with Graves disease.

CDR3 residues: CASRHGGPYEQYF. The DNA for the CDR3 is TGTGCCAGCAGGCACGGCGGTCCCTACGAGCAGTACTTC. The chain recombines TRBV2 with TRBJ2-7; D unresolved. The V gene's germline CDR1 is SNHLY and CDR2 FYNNEI. Trimming shortened V by 6 bases and J by 2 bases, and 11 bases separated the two germline ends. This CDR3 is 13 amino acids long.

This clonotype was observed at least ten times. The rearrangement links TRBV10-3 to TRBJ2-7; D is unclear. The germline V and J ends were trimmed by 4 bases and 0 bases, with 10 bases remaining between them. Germline-derived CDR1 and CDR2 are ENHRY and SYGVKD. This CDR3 region has 14 residues. This CDR3 is CAISARTVSYEQYF. The CDR3, as DNA: TGTGCCATCAGTGCCCGGACGGTCTCCTACGAGCAGTACTTC.

This clonotype came up many times. The rearrangement links TRBV20-1 to TRBJ2-5, with D perhaps matching TRBD1 (6 bases). Germline CDR1 and CDR2: DFQATT and SNEGSKA (reference sequence). The CDR3 loop spans 13 amino acids. Trimming shortened V by 0 bases and J by 5 bases, and 10 bases separated the two germline ends. CDR3 region: CSARDTGHETQYF. DNA for the CDR3: TGCAGTGCTAGAGACACAGGGCACGAGACCCAGTACTTC.

The chain uses TRBV5-6 and TRBJ2-3; D gene uncertain. V was shortened by 4 bases and J by 3 bases, with 18 bases between the two germline ends. Germline V gives CDR1 SGHDT, CDR2 YYEEEE. The CDR3 has 16 residues. Here the CDR3 DNA reads TGTGCCAGCAGCGGGCGGACCCTTGCGTGGACAGATACGCAGTATTTT. Its translation is CASSGRTLAWTDTQYF.

This clonotype turned up a few times. The V and J genes are TRBV19 and TRBJ1-1, with 7 positions matching TRBD1. The CDR3 covers 17 residues. Germline assignment: CDR1 LNHDA and CDR2 SQIVND (reference sequence). The V gene end was trimmed by 3 bases and the J gene end by 0 bases; junction bases not matched to a gene: 10. Here the CDR3 reads CASSIPQGRMMNTEAFF. The CDR3 coding sequence is TGTGCCAGTAGTATCCCACAGGGGCGGATGATGAACACTGAAGCTTTCTTT.

The chain employs TRBV5-1 and TRBJ2-2; a weak D match, TRBD2 (6 bases). This CDR3 has 16 amino acids. Germline V CDR1 and CDR2: SGHRS, YFSETQ. Trimming took 3 bases from V and 0 from J, leaving 12 bases between them. CDR3 residues: CASSYSGGANTGELFF. CDR3 DNA sequence: TGCGCCAGCAGCTACTCTGGAGGGGCGAACACCGGGGAGCTGTTTTTT.

With respect to this clonotype: This clone may be a read error of a much larger clone one base away. The rearrangement uses TRBV29-1 and TRBJ2-7; D gene uncertain. The V gene's germline CDR1 is SQVTM and CDR2 ANQGSEA. The CDR3 has 13 residues. V shed 2 bases and J shed 2 bases, with 10 bases lying between them. The CDR3 spells CSVEIPTTYEQYF. The CDR3 nucleotides are TGCAGCGTTGAAATCCCTACCACCTACGAGCAGTACTTC.

The chain is built from TRBV10-3 and TRBJ2-5; possible D gene TRBD1, 5 bases. The CDR3 sequence is 13 residues long. Trimming stripped 7 bases from V and 5 bases from J, with 14 bases between. The V gene's germline CDR1 is ENHRY and CDR2 SYGVKD. The CDR3 here is CAIKGPGMETQYF. For the CDR3, the DNA is TGTGCCATCAAGGGGCCCGGCATGGAGACCCAGTACTTC.

This clonotype was picked up many times. The chain employs TRBV5-1 and TRBJ1-4; D gene ambiguous. The germline CDR1 and CDR2 sequences are SGHRS and YFSETQ. The CDR3 length is 15 residues. V was trimmed by 5 bases and J by 4 bases, leaving 15 bases between them. CDR3 in amino acids: CASRNGRPVNEKLFF. In DNA form, the CDR3 reads TGCGCCAGCAGGAACGGAAGACCAGTTAATGAAAAACTGTTTTTT.

The V call is TRBV27, the J call TRBJ1-2; D gene ambiguous. The CDR3 length is 14 residues. Trimming shortened V by 2 bases and J by 4 bases, and 11 bases separated the two germline ends. The germline gives CDR1 MNHEY, CDR2 SMNVEV (reference sequence). The CDR3 DNA is TGTGCCAGCAGTTTAGGCCGGACGGGCTATGGCTACACCTTC. Translated, it gives CASSLGRTGYGYTF.

This clonotype was picked up many times. The V call is TRBV20-1, the J call TRBJ2-2, with TRBD2 matching over 12 bases. V trimming: 3 bases; J trimming: 8 bases; junction bases outside the gene matches: 7. Germline CDR1 and CDR2: DFQATT and SNEGSKA (reference sequence). This CDR3 region has 15 residues. Here the CDR3 reads CSASRLAGVAGELFF. The CDR3 DNA sequence: TGCAGTGCTAGCAGACTAGCGGGAGTAGCAGGGGAGCTGTTTTTT.

With regard to this clonotype: Since a far larger clone is one base different, this is likely a read error. This chain uses TRBV7-2 with TRBJ2-3; tentative D call: TRBD2 (6 bases). The DNA end is more similar to TRBJ2-7, so the J call may be wrong. Germline V gene sequence: CDR1 SGHTA, CDR2 FQGNSA. The CDR3 is made up of 17 amino acids. The CDR3 bases are TGTGCCAGCAGCCAAACTAGCTTCCAGAGGATTTCCAATGAGCAGTACTTC. Translation: CASSQTSFQRISNEQYF.

The chain couples TRBV5-1 to TRBJ2-5; perhaps D is TRBD1 or TRBD2 (5 bases each). There are 16 residues in the CDR3. In germline, CDR1 is SGHRS, CDR2 YFSETQ. V was clipped by 3 bases and J by 3 bases, with 18 bases between them. CDR3 sequence reads: CASSWDPRTGKETQYF. As DNA, the CDR3 is TGCGCCAGCAGCTGGGACCCTAGGACTGGAAAAGAGACCCAGTACTTC.

This clonotype was detected only a few times. The rearrangement joins TRBV6-5 to TRBJ2-1; the match to TRBD2 covers 8 bases. The V segment lost 4 bases and the J segment 3 bases; nucleotides outside the gene matches: 8. The CDR3 is made up of 16 amino acids. Germline assignment: CDR1 MNHEY and CDR2 SVGAGI. The CDR3 reads CASSWDLAGDYNEQFF. The CDR3 nucleotides are TGTGCCAGCAGTTGGGATCTAGCGGGCGACTACAATGAGCAGTTCTTC.

This clonotype was detected ten times or more. The V and J genes are TRBV7-2 and TRBJ2-7; D uncertain. This CDR3 has 12 amino acids. Germline loops: CDR1 SGHTA, CDR2 FQGNSA. The V end lost 1 base, the J end lost 5 bases, and 6 bases lay between the germline ends. The CDR3 region has the DNA TGTGCCAGCAGCTTAGGGCGGCACGAGCAGTACTTC. Protein: CASSLGRHEQYF.

This clonotype was counted a few times. The V and J genes are TRBV7-9 and TRBJ2-5, with 7 bases lining up with TRBD1. Trimming took 4 bases from V and 1 from J; bases not matched to a gene: 6. The CDR3 contains 15 residues. The germline V gene encodes CDR1 SEHNR and CDR2 FQNEAQ (reference sequence). The CDR3 region is CASSSVRGSQETQYF. The DNA for the CDR3 is TGTGCCAGCAGCTCCGTCAGGGGGTCCCAAGAGACCCAGTACTTC. Full variable domain (outside the CDR3, taken from reference TRBV7-9 and TRBJ2-5): DTGVSQNPRHKITKRGQNVTFRCDPISEHNRLYWYRQTLGQGPEFLTYFQNEAQLEKSRLLSDRFSAERPKGSFSTLEIQRTEQGDSAMYLCASSSVRGSQETQYFGPGTRLLVL.

CDR3 DNA: TGCGCCAGCAGCCAAGCATTTTTAGCGGACACTGAAGCTTTCTTT. The encoded protein is CASSQAFLADTEAFF. This rearrangement joins TRBV5-1 to TRBJ1-1; D uncertain. Germline V CDR1 and CDR2: SGHRS, YFSETQ. The V end lost 4 bases, the J end lost 3 bases, and 16 bases lay between the germline ends. This CDR3 contains 15 residues.

This clonotype was counted at least ten times. V gene TRBV29-1 combines with J gene TRBJ2-3; D is uncertain. Trimming took off 4 bases at V and 2 bases at J, with 13 bases between the two ends. The germline V gene has CDR1 SQVTM and CDR2 ANQGSEA. This CDR3 comprises 14 residues. The CDR3 DNA sequence: TGCAGCGTTGGAGGAGCCCTATACACAGATACGCAGTATTTT. It codes for CSVGGALYTDTQYF.

The sample holds many counts of this clonotype. This CDR3 is CASSSPSTPVGNEQFF. For the CDR3, the DNA is TGTGCCAGCAGTTCCCCATCGACACCAGTGGGCAATGAGCAGTTCTTC. V usage is TRBV27 and J usage is TRBJ2-1; D gene ambiguous. Trimming cost V 4 bases and J 6 bases, with 19 bases left between them. The CDR3 is 16 amino acids. Germline V gives CDR1 MNHEY, CDR2 SMNVEV (reference sequence).

This clonotype was found many times. The chain uses TRBV13 and TRBJ1-2; D unresolved. The CDR3 spans 12 residues. Germline values: CDR1 PRHDT, CDR2 FYEKMQ (reference sequence). The V gene lost 6 bases and the J gene lost 8 bases, with 13 bases spanning the gap. The CDR3 coding sequence is TGTGCCAGCAGTTCTCGGCAGTACGGCTACACCTTC. It codes for CASSSRQYGYTF.

This clonotype turned up a few times. The chain is built from TRBV6-2 or TRBV6-3 and TRBJ2-2; either TRBD1 or TRBD2 may supply D (5 bases each). The CDR3 has 14 residues. Trimming took off 5 bases at V and 6 bases at J, with 13 bases between the two ends. The germline V gene encodes CDR1 MNHEY and CDR2 SVGEGT. This chain's CDR3 is CASSENWGSGELFF. In DNA form, the CDR3 reads TGTGCCAGCAGTGAAAATTGGGGGTCCGGGGAGCTGTTTTTT.